Each of the 5 T cell receptor beta chains below was sequenced from the same sample in a study of blood T cells in healthy people across ages. Then a second PCR, running roughly 7 to 11 cycles, was carried out with a sample-barcoded 5' primer and a J-beta primer mix. TCRdb passed the 5' RACE reads through MiXCR, listing each CDR3 protein once. The sample contains 1 million or so distinct CDR3 sequences, approximately 25% of which appear only once. The data were also submitted as part of a second study, on T cells of mothers and their children.

The sample consisted of blood. The receptors shown here come from a girl aged 2-10 years in good health.

J is TRBJ2-3 and V is TRBV12-3 or TRBV12-4; D is possibly TRBD2 (6 bases). Trimming left V 4 bases short and J 4 bases short, with 12 bases between. This CDR3 is built from 14 residues. The CDR3 nucleotides read TGTGCCAGCAGTTATACCGGGGGAGCAGATACGCAGTATTTT. Its protein product is CASSYTGGADTQYF.

The chain has TRBV27 and TRBJ2-1; TRBD1 or TRBD2 may be the D gene (6 bases each). The length of the CDR3 is 14 residues. Deletions cut 4 bases from V and 8 bases from J, with 15 bases between. The V gene's germline CDR1 is MNHEY and CDR2 SMNVEV (reference sequence). CDR3 sequence: CASSYSGGGYEQFF. The CDR3 DNA is TGTGCCAGCAGTTATAGCGGAGGGGGGTATGAGCAGTTCTTC.

This clonotype was found a few times. The chain carries TRBV20-1 and TRBJ1-4; no reliable D call. The V gene's germline CDR1 is DFQATT and CDR2 SNEGSKA (reference sequence). V dropped 6 bases and J dropped 12 bases, with 17 bases sitting between them. The CDR3 length is 12 residues. The CDR3 loop is CSASTPSGELFF. The CDR3 coding sequence is TGCAGTGCGAGTACACCGTCCGGGGAACTGTTTTTT.

This clonotype was counted between two and nine times. The J gene is TRBJ2-1, the V gene TRBV13, with 8 bases identical to TRBD2. The germline CDR1 and CDR2 sequences are PRHDT and FYEKMQ (reference sequence). CDR3 length: 15 residues. J lost 5 bases, V lost 5 bases, and 8 bases had no gene match. The CDR3 loop is CASSHSGGPHNEQFF. The CDR3 DNA follows: TGTGCCAGCAGCCACTCGGGGGGGCCACACAATGAGCAGTTCTTC.

The J gene is TRBJ2-5, the V gene TRBV28; 9 bases fit TRBD1. The CDR3 totals 16 residues. V lost 2 bases, J lost 4 bases, and 8 bases stayed unmatched. Germline CDR1 and CDR2: MDHEN and SYDVKM. The CDR3 loop is CASSLRTGGDAETQYF. The CDR3 DNA reads TGTGCCAGCAGTTTACGAACAGGGGGCGACGCAGAGACCCAGTACTTC. The variable domain in full, with the rest retrieved from reference TRBV28 and TRBJ2-5, is DVKVTQSSRYLVKRTGEKVFLECVQDMDHENMFWYRQDPGLGLRLIYFSYDVKMKEKGDIPEGYSVSREKKERFSLILESASTNQTSMYLCASSLRTGGDAETQYFGPGTRLLVL.